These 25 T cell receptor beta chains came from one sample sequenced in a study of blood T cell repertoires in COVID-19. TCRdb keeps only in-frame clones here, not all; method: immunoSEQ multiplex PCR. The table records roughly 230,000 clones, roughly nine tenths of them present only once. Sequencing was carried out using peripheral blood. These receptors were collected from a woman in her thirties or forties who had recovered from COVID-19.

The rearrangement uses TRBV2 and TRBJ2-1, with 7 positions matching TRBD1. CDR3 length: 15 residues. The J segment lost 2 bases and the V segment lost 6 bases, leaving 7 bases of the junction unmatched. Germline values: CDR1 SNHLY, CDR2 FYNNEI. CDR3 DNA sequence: TGTGCCAGCAGCAGCAGAGGGGGCACCTACAATGAGCAGTTCTTC. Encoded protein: CASSSRGGTYNEQFF.

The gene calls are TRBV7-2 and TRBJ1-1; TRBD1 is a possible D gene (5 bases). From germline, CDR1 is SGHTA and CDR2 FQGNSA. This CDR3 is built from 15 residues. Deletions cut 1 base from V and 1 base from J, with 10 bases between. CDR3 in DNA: TGTGCCAGCAGCTTAGTAACAGGTCGGAACACTGAAGCTTTCTTT. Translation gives CASSLVTGRNTEAFF.

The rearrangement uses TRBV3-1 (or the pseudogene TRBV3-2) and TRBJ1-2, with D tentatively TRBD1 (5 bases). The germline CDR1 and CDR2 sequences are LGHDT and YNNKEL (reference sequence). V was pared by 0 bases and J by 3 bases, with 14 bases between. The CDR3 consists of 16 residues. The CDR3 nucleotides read TGTGCCAGCAGCCAAGACCCCGGGACTACCTACTATGGCTACACCTTC. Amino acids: CASSQDPGTTYYGYTF.

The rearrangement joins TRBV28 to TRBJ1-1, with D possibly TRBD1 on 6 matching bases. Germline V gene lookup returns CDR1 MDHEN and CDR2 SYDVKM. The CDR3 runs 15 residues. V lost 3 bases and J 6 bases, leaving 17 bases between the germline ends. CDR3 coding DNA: TGTGCCAGCAGTTTGGGGGGGCAGGGATTTTCTGAAGCTTTCTTT. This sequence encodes CASSLGGQGFSEAFF.

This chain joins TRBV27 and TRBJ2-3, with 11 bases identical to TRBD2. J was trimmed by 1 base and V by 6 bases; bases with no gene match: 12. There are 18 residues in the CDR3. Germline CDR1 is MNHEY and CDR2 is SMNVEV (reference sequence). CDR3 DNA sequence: TGTGCCAGCAGACGACAATCTACGGGACTAGCGGGCACAGATACGCAGTATTTT. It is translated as CASRRQSTGLAGTDTQYF.

The CDR3: CASSPGDFYGYTF. The DNA of the CDR3 is TGTGCCAGCAGCCCCGGGGACTTTTACGGCTACACCTTC. The chain recombines TRBV5-4 with TRBJ1-2; weak D call: TRBD1 (5 bases). The V and J ends lost 4 bases and 8 bases respectively, with 15 bases between them. Per the germline V gene, CDR1 is SGHNT and CDR2 is YYREEE (reference sequence). The CDR3 totals 13 residues.

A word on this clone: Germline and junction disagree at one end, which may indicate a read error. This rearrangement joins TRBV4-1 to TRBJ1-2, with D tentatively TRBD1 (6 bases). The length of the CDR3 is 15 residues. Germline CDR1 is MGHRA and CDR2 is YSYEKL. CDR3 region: CASTQEGTGFGGYTF. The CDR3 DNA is TGCGCCAGCACCCAAGAGGGCACAGGGTTTGGTGGCTACACCTTC.

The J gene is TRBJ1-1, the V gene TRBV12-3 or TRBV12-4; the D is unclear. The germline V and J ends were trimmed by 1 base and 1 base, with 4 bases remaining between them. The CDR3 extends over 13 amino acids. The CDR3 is CASSLGENTEAFF. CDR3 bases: TGTGCCAGCAGTTTAGGAGAGAACACTGAAGCTTTCTTT.

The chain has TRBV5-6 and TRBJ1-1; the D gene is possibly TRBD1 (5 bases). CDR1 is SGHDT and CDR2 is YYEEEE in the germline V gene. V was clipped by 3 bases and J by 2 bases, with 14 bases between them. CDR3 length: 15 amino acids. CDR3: CASSYDTGINTEAFF. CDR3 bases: TGTGCCAGCAGCTACGATACAGGAATCAACACTGAAGCTTTCTTT.

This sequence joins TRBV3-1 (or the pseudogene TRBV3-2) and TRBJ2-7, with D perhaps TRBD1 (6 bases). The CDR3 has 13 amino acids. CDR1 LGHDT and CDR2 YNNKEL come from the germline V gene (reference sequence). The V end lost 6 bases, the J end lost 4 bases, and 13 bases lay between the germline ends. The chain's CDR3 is CASSPTGAYEQYF. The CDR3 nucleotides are TGTGCCAGCAGTCCGACAGGAGCTTACGAGCAGTACTTC.

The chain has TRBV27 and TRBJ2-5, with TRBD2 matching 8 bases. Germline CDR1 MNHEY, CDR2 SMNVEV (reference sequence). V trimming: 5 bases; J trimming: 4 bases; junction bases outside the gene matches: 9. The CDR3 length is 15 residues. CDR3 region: CASSKRARGGETQYF. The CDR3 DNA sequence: TGTGCCAGCAGTAAGAGGGCTCGGGGGGGAGAGACCCAGTACTTC.

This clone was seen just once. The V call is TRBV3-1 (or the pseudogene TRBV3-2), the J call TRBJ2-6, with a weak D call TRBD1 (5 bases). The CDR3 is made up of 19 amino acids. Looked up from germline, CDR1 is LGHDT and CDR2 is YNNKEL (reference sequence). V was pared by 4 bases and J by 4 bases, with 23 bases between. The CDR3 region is CASSRLGAGDISGANVLTF. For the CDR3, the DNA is TGTGCCAGCAGCCGTCTTGGGGCAGGTGATATCTCCGGGGCCAACGTCCTGACTTTC.

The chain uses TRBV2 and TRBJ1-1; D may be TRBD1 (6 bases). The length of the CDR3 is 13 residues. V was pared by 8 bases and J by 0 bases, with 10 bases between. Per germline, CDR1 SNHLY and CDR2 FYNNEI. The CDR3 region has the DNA TGTGCCAGCTCGGGACAATTGAACACTGAAGCTTTCTTT. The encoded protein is CASSGQLNTEAFF.

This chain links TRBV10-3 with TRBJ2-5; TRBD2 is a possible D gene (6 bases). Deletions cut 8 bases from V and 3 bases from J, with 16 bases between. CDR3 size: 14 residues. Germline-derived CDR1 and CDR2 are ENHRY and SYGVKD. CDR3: CAISPGLRKETQYF. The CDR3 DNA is TGTGCCATCTCTCCGGGACTGAGAAAAGAGACCCAGTACTTC.

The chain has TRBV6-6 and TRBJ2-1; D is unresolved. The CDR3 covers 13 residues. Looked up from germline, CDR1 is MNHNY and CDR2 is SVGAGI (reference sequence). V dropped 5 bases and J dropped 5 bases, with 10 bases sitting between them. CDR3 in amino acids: CASSPRRNNEQFF. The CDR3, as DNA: TGTGCCAGCAGTCCCCGGCGGAACAATGAGCAGTTCTTC.

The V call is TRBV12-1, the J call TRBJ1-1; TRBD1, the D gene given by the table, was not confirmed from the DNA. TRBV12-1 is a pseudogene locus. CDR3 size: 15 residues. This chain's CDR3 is CASSFDQGENTEAFF. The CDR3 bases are TGTGCCAGCAGCTTTGATCAGGGGGAGAACACTGAAGCTTTCTTT.

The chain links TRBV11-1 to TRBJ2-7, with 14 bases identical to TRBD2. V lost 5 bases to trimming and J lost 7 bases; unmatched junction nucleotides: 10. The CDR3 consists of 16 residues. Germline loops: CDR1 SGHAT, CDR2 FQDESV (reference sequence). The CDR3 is CASSGRLAGGPREQYF. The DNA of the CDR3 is TGTGCCAGCAGCGGGAGACTAGCGGGGGGGCCGAGGGAGCAGTACTTC.

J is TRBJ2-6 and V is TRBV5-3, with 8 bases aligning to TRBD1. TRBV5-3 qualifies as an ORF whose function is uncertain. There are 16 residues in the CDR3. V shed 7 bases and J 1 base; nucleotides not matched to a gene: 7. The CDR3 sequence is CARRSQGASGANVLTF. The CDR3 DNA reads TGTGCCAGACGGTCGCAGGGGGCTTCTGGGGCCAACGTCCTGACTTTC.

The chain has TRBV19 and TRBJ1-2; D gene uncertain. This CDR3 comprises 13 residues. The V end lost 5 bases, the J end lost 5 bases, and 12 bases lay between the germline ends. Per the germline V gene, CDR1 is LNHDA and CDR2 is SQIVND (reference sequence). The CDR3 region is CASSASTRYGYTF. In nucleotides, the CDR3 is TGTGCCAGTAGTGCGTCGACAAGATATGGCTACACCTTC.

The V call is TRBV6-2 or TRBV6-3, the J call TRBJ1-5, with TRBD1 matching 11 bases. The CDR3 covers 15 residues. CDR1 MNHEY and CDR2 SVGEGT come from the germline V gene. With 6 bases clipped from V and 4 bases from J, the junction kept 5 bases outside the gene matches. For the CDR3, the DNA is TGTGCCAGCAGCCTGGACAGGGGGCTTAATCAGCCCCAGCATTTT. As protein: CASSLDRGLNQPQHF.

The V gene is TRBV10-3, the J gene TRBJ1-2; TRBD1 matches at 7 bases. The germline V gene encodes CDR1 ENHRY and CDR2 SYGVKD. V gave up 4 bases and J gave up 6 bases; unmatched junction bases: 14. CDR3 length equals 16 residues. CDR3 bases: TGTGCCATCAGTGCCCTCCAAAGACAGGGTGCGGATGGCTACACCTTC. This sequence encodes CAISALQRQGADGYTF.

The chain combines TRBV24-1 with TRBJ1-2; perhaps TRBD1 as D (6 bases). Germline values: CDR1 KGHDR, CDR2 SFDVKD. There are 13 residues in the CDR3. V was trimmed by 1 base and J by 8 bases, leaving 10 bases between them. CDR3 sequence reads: CATSDFDRSGYTF. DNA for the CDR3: TGTGCCACCAGTGATTTTGACAGGTCCGGCTACACCTTC.

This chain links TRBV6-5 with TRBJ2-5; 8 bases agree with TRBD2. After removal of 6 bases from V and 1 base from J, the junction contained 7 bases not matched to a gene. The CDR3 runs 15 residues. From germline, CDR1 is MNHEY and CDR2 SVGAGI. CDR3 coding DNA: TGTGCCAGCAGCACTCGGGGGGGAAGCCAAGAGACCCAGTACTTC. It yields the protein CASSTRGGSQETQYF.

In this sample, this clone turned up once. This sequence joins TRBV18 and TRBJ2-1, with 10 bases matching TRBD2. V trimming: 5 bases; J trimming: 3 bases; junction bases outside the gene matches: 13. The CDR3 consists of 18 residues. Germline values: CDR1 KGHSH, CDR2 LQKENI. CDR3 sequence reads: CASSTNVAGGDFYNEQFF. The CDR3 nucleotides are TGTGCCAGCTCAACTAATGTAGCGGGAGGCGATTTCTACAATGAGCAGTTCTTC.

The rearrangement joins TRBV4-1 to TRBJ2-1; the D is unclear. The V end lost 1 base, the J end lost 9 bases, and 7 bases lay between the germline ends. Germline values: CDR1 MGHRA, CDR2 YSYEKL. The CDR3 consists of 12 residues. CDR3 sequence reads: CASSQVLREQFF. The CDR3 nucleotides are TGCGCCAGCAGCCAAGTACTGCGTGAGCAGTTCTTC.